These T cell receptor beta chains were read from a single sample in a study of T cells after yellow fever vaccination. Each CDR3 protein gets one entry after TCRdb re-called the 5' RACE reads with MiXCR. The sample holds approximately 27,000 distinct CDR3 sequences, 5.5% seen once. The sample here was PBMCs, either bulk or a sorted T-cell subset (CD4+, CD8+, memory, or dextramer-sorted; not recorded which), taken 15 days after the yellow fever booster vaccination. Receptors originate from a man aged 30-40 years who received the YFV17D yellow fever vaccine. Each CDR3 is given with its conserved first and last residue. Fields, in order: J gene, D gene, clone size, V gene, CDR3 DNA, CDR3 protein. A D gene is named only where the DNA matches it firmly. Expanded clones are given a class, and other clones once, few, many or no size at all.

>TRBJ1-5|.|many|TRBV18
TGTGCCAGCTCCCTGGACCTTTATCAGCCCCAGCATTTT
CASSLDLYQPQHF
>TRBJ1-2|TRBD1|many|TRBV7-2
TGTGCCAGCAGCCAGGGGGTTCGCTATGGCTACACCTTC
CASSQGVRYGYTF
>TRBJ2-2|.|many|TRBV6-2/TRBV6-3
TGTGCCAGCAGTCCGACCCCGGGACTCCTTTTTTTCGGGGAGCTGTTTTTT
CASSPTPGLLFFGELFF
>TRBJ2-1|.|many|TRBV27
TGTGCCAGCTCCGGGAGAAAGGGATACAATGAGCAGTTCTTC
CASSGRKGYNEQFF
>TRBJ2-5|.|many|TRBV18
TGTGCCAGCTCACCACCTGTCGGGATCGAGGTTCAAGAGACCCAGTACTTC
CASSPPVGIEVQETQYF
>TRBJ1-2|.|many|TRBV12-3/TRBV12-4
TGTGCCAGCAGTTTTCAGGGATCGTCTGGCTACACCTTC
CASSFQGSSGYTF
>TRBJ2-3|.|many|TRBV20-1
TGCAGTGCTAGAGTACCAGGAGACACAGATACGCAGTATTTT
CSARVPGDTDTQYF
>TRBJ2-2|TRBD1|many|TRBV5-1
TGCGCCAGCAGCTTGGGACGGACAGGGGTCGGGGAGCTGTTTTTT
CASSLGRTGVGELFF
>TRBJ2-1|TRBD1|many|TRBV18
TGTGCCAGCTCACTGGACAGGGTTAATGAGCAGTTCTTC
CASSLDRVNEQFF
>TRBJ2-2|.|.|TRBV6-2/TRBV6-3
TGTGCCAGCAAGGGCAGGGCGGAGACCGGGGAGCTGTTTTTT
CASKGRAETGELFF
>TRBJ2-2|.|many|TRBV3-1
TGTGCCAGCGAACTATCGGGAGCTGGGGAGCTGTTTTTT
CASELSGAGELFF
>TRBJ2-7|TRBD2|.|TRBV20-1
TGCTGCGCTAGTATACTAGCGGGAGCCCAGGGCGTACACGAGCAGTACTTC
CCASILAGAQGVHEQYF
>TRBJ2-3|.|many|TRBV5-1
TGCGCCAGCAGCTACCAACGCACGGAAGATACGCAGTATTTT
CASSYQRTEDTQYF
>TRBJ2-2|.|many|TRBV7-2
TGTGCCAGCAGCTTGGTCAGGTACACCGGGGAGCTGTTTTTT
CASSLVRYTGELFF
>TRBJ1-1|.|many|TRBV7-2
TGTGCCAGCAGCTTGGTGCAGAGGACTGAAGCTTTCTTT
CASSLVQRTEAFF
>TRBJ2-7|.|many|TRBV12-3/TRBV12-4
TGTGCCAGCACCGACTTGAGCTCCTACGAGCAGTACTTC
CASTDLSSYEQYF
>TRBJ2-5|.|medium-sized|TRBV7-2
TGTGCCAGCAGCTTAGAGGGGACCCCCAAGACCCAGTACTTC
CASSLEGTPKTQYF
>TRBJ2-3|.|many|TRBV5-1
TGCGCCAGCAGTCTAGGGATATACACAGATACGCAGTATTTT
CASSLGIYTDTQYF
>TRBJ2-5|.|many|TRBV4-2
TGTGCCAGCAGCCAAGAATCTAAGGCGGAGACCCAGTACTTC
CASSQESKAETQYF
>TRBJ2-1|.|many|TRBV20-1
TGCAGTGCCGGAGCTTACAATGAGCAGTTCTTC
CSAGAYNEQFF
>TRBJ2-1|.|many|TRBV5-5
TGTGCCAGCAGCTCCCAGTACAATGAGCAGTTCTTC
CASSSQYNEQFF
>TRBJ1-4|.|many|TRBV6-5
TGTGCCAGCAGTTACTCGAGGGGGATGTCAAATGAAAAACTGTTTTTT
CASSYSRGMSNEKLFF
>TRBJ2-3|TRBD2|many|TRBV28
TGTGCCAGCCCCTTCGGGCGGGAGGGGCCCCGGTCCACAGATACGCAGTATTTT
CASPFGREGPRSTDTQYF
>TRBJ2-7|.|many|TRBV7-9
TGTGCCAGCAGCCCTCAATACGAGCAGTACTTC
CASSPQYEQYF
>TRBJ2-7|.|many|TRBV7-9
TGTGCCAGCAGCTTAGGGAATGACTTCGAGCAGTACTTC
CASSLGNDFEQYF
>TRBJ1-2|.|many|TRBV28
TGTGCCAGCAGTCCCATCGGGACATCCGCCTATGGCTACACCTTC
CASSPIGTSAYGYTF
>TRBJ2-3|.|many|TRBV12-3/TRBV12-4
TGTGCCAGCAATGCCCTGGAAGATACGCAGTATTTT
CASNALEDTQYF
>TRBJ2-3|TRBD2|many|TRBV20-1
TGCAGTGCTAGGGCAGGAAGCGGGAGCGGTAGCACAGATACGCAGTATTTT
CSARAGSGSGSTDTQYF
>TRBJ2-7|.|many|TRBV20-1
TGCAGTGCTAGAGTCGCAGACCCATCCCACTCTTCCGAGCAGTACTTC
CSARVADPSHSSEQYF
>TRBJ1-2|.|many|TRBV7-2
TGTGCCAGCAGCTTGGACACCTATGGCTACACCTTC
CASSLDTYGYTF
>TRBJ2-3|.|many|TRBV24-1
TGTGCCACCAGTGATTGGGGAGCAGATACGCAGTATTTT
CATSDWGADTQYF
>TRBJ2-3|.|many|TRBV11-2
TGTGCCAGCAGCTTCGACTGGAACACAGATACGCAGTATTTT
CASSFDWNTDTQYF
>TRBJ2-1|.|many|TRBV28
TGTGCCAGCAAGGAAGTTCCCTACAATGAGCAGTTCTTC
CASKEVPYNEQFF
>TRBJ2-5|.|many|TRBV5-1
TGCGCCAGCAGCTTGGGGTCAGCGGAAGAGACCCAGTACTTC
CASSLGSAEETQYF
>TRBJ2-3|.|many|TRBV2
TGTGCCAGCAGAGTGAACACAGATACGCAGTATTTT
CASRVNTDTQYF
>TRBJ2-3|.|many|TRBV20-1
TGCAGGCCCACTGAGAGTGGGATTGGCACAGATACGCAGTATTTT
CRPTESGIGTDTQYF
>TRBJ2-2|TRBD2|few|TRBV9
TGTGCCAGCAGCCGCTCCGGGGCGGGAGTATCCGGGGAGCTGTTTTTT
CASSRSGAGVSGELFF
>TRBJ2-5|.|many|TRBV7-9
TGTGCCAGCAGCTTTCAAGAGACCCAGTACTTC
CASSFQETQYF
>TRBJ2-2|.|many|TRBV3-1
TGTGCCAGCAGCCAATTCGAGGGGGGGGAGCTGTTTTTT
CASSQFEGGELFF
>TRBJ2-7|.|many|TRBV7-8
TGTGCCAGCAGCTTAGTTGCGGGGACCTACGAGCAGTACTTC
CASSLVAGTYEQYF
>TRBJ2-4|.|few|TRBV5-4
TGTGCCAGCAGCTTTGAAGGTCCGGTAGCCAAAAACATTCAGTACTTC
CASSFEGPVAKNIQYF
>TRBJ1-2|.|.|TRBV4-1
TGCGCCAGCAGCCACCCCCCGGACAGCCACCAACCTCCTAACTATGGCTACACCTTC
CASSHPPDSHQPPNYGYTF
>TRBJ2-3|.|medium-sized|TRBV2
TGTGCCAGCAGTAACCCCGGGACCGCAGATACGCAGTATTTT
CASSNPGTADTQYF
>TRBJ2-7|.|.|TRBV12-2
TGTGCAAGTCGCTTAGCGCCACTAGCGGGAACCTTCGGACGCTACGAGCAGTACTTC
CASRLAPLAGTFGRYEQYF